Presented here are 29 T cell receptor beta chains from one specimen sequenced in a study of beta chain features in type 1 diabetes. These receptors have no known antigen. Expressed TCRB transcripts got sequenced, as all isolated RNA was reverse transcribed. TCRdb's copy holds only in-frame clones and misses some; the assay was immunoSEQ multiplex PCR. Of around 280,000 clones in the sample, approximately 16% are singletons; the top ten hold 0.015%. Study-level points and caveats: In all four CD4+ subsets, TCRB CDR3 length was significantly, moderately reduced in type 1 diabetes.

The specimen sequenced was naive CD4+ T cells from blood. Receptors originate from a man between 18 and 35 years old with type 1 diabetes.

This clone occurred a few times. The chain combines TRBV4-3 with TRBJ2-3; TRBD2 matches 10 bases. CDR1 and CDR2 (germline): LGHNA, YSLEER. V was pared by 0 bases and J by 4 bases, with 19 bases of the junction left unmatched. There are 21 residues in the CDR3. The CDR3 loop is CASSQEASSGGTLPSSDTQYF. The CDR3 nucleotides read TGCGCCAGCAGCCAAGAGGCATCTAGCGGGGGAACCTTACCTAGCTCAGATACGCAGTATTTT.

This clone came up a few times. The rearrangement joins TRBV19 to TRBJ2-1, with TRBD1 matching over 9 bases. Losses at the gene ends were 5 bases for V and 11 bases for J; bases not matched to a gene: 16. The CDR3 has 16 amino acids. The germline CDR1 and CDR2 sequences are LNHDA and SQIVND (reference sequence). The DNA for the CDR3 is TGTGCCAGTAGTTTCCGGGACAGGGTCCCGAATGAGAAGCAGTTCTTC. Its protein is CASSFRDRVPNEKQFF.

In its sample, this clone was seen a few times. The rearrangement links TRBV4-3 to TRBJ1-1, with TRBD1 matching over 7 bases. The CDR3 contains 14 residues. V lost 0 bases to trimming and J lost 8 bases; unmatched junction nucleotides: 6. Germline V lookup: CDR1 LGHNA, CDR2 YSLEER. CDR3 residues: CASSQDRATGEAFF. For the CDR3, the DNA is TGCGCCAGCAGCCAAGATCGTGCGACAGGGGAAGCTTTCTTT.

The V call is TRBV30, the J call TRBJ2-3; tentatively, D is TRBD2 (5 bases). The CDR3 has 13 amino acids. Germline V gene data show CDR1 as GTSNPN and CDR2 as SVGIG (reference sequence). The germline V and J ends were trimmed by 1 base and 6 bases, with 11 bases remaining between them. CDR3: CAWSGGPADTQYF. CDR3 in DNA: TGTGCCTGGAGTGGAGGGCCCGCGGATACGCAGTATTTT.

The genes are TRBV30 and TRBJ2-7; 15 nucleotides align to TRBD2. The junction had 7 bases not matched to a gene; V was cut back by 2 bases and J by 5 bases. The germline CDR1 and CDR2 sequences are GTSNPN and SVGIG (reference sequence). This CDR3 has 16 amino acids. The chain's CDR3 is CAWSPGLAGGPDEQYF. As DNA, the CDR3 is TGTGCCTGGAGTCCGGGACTAGCGGGAGGTCCTGACGAGCAGTACTTC.

This clone was observed a handful of times. The chain is built from TRBV5-4 and TRBJ1-4; D might be TRBD1 (5 bases). V shed 0 bases and J shed 7 bases, with 16 bases lying between them. The CDR3 spans 16 residues. Germline-derived CDR1 and CDR2 are SGHNT and YYREEE (reference sequence). CDR3 sequence: CASSLGRQGLGEKLFF. The CDR3 DNA reads TGTGCCAGCAGCTTGGGACGTCAGGGTTTAGGTGAAAAACTGTTTTTT.

The chain recombines TRBV20-1 with TRBJ1-2; maybe TRBD1 (6 bases). The CDR3 is 10 amino acids. Germline loops: CDR1 DFQATT, CDR2 SNEGSKA (reference sequence). This CDR3 is CSPQGSGYTF. The CDR3 DNA follows: TGCAGCCCCCAGGGGAGCGGCTACACCTTC.

In its sample, this clone was seen a few times. V gene TRBV2 combines with J gene TRBJ2-5; D remains unclear. CDR3 size: 12 residues. Trimming cost V 7 bases and J 9 bases, with 15 bases left between them. In germline, CDR1 is SNHLY, CDR2 FYNNEI. CDR3 sequence reads: CASNQLPEPQYF. The CDR3 coding sequence is TGTGCCAGCAACCAACTACCGGAACCCCAGTACTTC. The whole variable domain, filled in from reference TRBV2 and TRBJ2-5, reads EPEVTQTPSHQVTQMGQEVILRCVPISNHLYFYWYRQILGQKVEFLVSFYNNEISEKSEIFDDQFSVERPDGSNFTLKIRSTKLEDSAMYFCASNQLPEPQYFGPGTRLLVL.

This chain connects TRBV27 to TRBJ2-7; TRBD1 agrees at 8 bases. V lost 5 bases and J lost 3; bases outside the gene matches: 9. The CDR3 sequence is 15 residues long. Germline V gene sequence: CDR1 MNHEY, CDR2 SMNVEV (reference sequence). CDR3 DNA sequence: TGTGCCAGCAGTACTCCGGGACAGGCCCTCTACGAGCAGTACTTC. Protein sequence: CASSTPGQALYEQYF.

There are a few counts of this clone. Other DNA sequences in the sample encode the same CDR3. The V call is TRBV7-9, the J call TRBJ1-1; 8 bases are shared with TRBD1. This CDR3 is built from 14 residues. V shed 4 bases and J 1 base; nucleotides not matched to a gene: 2. In germline, CDR1 is SEHNR, CDR2 FQNEAQ (reference sequence). The CDR3 reads CASSSGQGNTEAFF. Here the CDR3 DNA reads TGTGCCAGCAGCTCCGGACAGGGGAACACTGAAGCTTTCTTT.

The sample holds a few counts of this clone. The V gene is TRBV2, the J gene TRBJ2-3, with D tentatively TRBD2 (5 bases). Trimming removed 8 bases from V and 2 bases from J, with 8 bases in between. The CDR3 totals 12 residues. Germline CDR1 is SNHLY and CDR2 is FYNNEI. The CDR3 loop reads CASASLTDTQYF. In nucleotides, the CDR3 is TGTGCCAGCGCTAGCCTCACAGATACGCAGTATTTT.

The chain has TRBV18 and TRBJ2-7; TRBD1 agrees at 8 bases. Germline loops: CDR1 KGHSH, CDR2 LQKENI. The CDR3 runs to 14 residues. J lost 3 bases, V lost 6 bases, and 7 bases had no gene match. CDR3 residues: CASSRGPNLYEQYF. The CDR3 region has the DNA TGTGCCAGCTCCAGGGGGCCTAACCTCTACGAGCAGTACTTC.

This clone was counted a few times. The chain has TRBV9 and TRBJ2-7; D possibly corresponds to TRBD2 (6 bases). The CDR3 is 15 amino acids. The V end lost 4 bases, the J end lost 1 base, and 15 bases lay between the germline ends. The germline V gene has CDR1 SGDLS and CDR2 YYNGEE. CDR3 protein: CASSTDPGGSYEQYF. CDR3 bases: TGTGCCAGCAGCACGGACCCCGGGGGATCCTACGAGCAGTACTTC.

V usage is TRBV30 and J usage is TRBJ2-7; D gene ambiguous. V was pared by 0 bases and J by 0 bases, with 12 bases between. This CDR3 contains 15 residues. Germline lookup yields CDR1 GTSNPN and CDR2 SVGIG (reference sequence). For the CDR3, the DNA is TGTGCCTGGAGTGTTATGTCAAGGAGCTCCTACGAGCAGTACTTC. It codes for CAWSVMSRSSYEQYF. The full variable domain, its missing parts supplied by reference TRBV30 and TRBJ2-7, is SQTIHQWPATLVQPVGSPLSLECTVEGTSNPNLYWYRQAAGRGLQLLFYSVGIGQISSEVPQNLSASRPQDRQFILSSKKLLLSDSGFYLCAWSVMSRSSYEQYFGPGTRLTVT.

In regard to this clone: Different DNA sequences within this sample yield the same CDR3. The rearrangement links TRBV5-1 to TRBJ1-1; D gene uncertain. Per germline, CDR1 SGHRS and CDR2 YFSETQ. CDR3 length: 13 residues. V lost 2 bases to trimming and J lost 3 bases, with 8 bases between them. The CDR3 region has the DNA TGCGCCAGCAGCTTTACGGGAGACACTGAAGCTTTCTTT. Protein: CASSFTGDTEAFF.

The gene calls are TRBV29-1 and TRBJ1-2, with a weak D call TRBD1 (5 bases). This CDR3 has 15 residues. Between the trimmed V and J ends, which lost 7 bases and 2 bases, there was a span of 20 bases. Germline assignment: CDR1 SQVTM and CDR2 ANQGSEA. CDR3 coding DNA: TGCAGCGCCGCTGAGGCCCCAGGGCGAAACTATGGCTACACCTTC. The encoded protein is CSAAEAPGRNYGYTF.

There are a few counts of this clone. As DNA, the CDR3 is TGTGCCATCAGTAGCGGGATCTACAATGAGCAGTTCTTC. This translates into CAISSGIYNEQFF. This chain links TRBV10-3 with TRBJ2-1, with TRBD2 matching 7 bases. V was pared by 5 bases and J by 3 bases, with 1 base of the junction left unmatched. CDR3 length: 13 residues. Germline V gene data show CDR1 as ENHRY and CDR2 as SYGVKD.

This chain connects TRBV5-4 to TRBJ1-1, with 11 positions matching TRBD1. This CDR3 is 16 amino acids long. CDR1 is SGHNT and CDR2 is YYREEE in the germline V gene (reference sequence). V trimming: 4 bases; J trimming: 2 bases; junction bases outside the gene matches: 7. This CDR3 reads CASSPRTGGINTEAFF. The CDR3 DNA sequence: TGTGCCAGCAGCCCCAGGACAGGGGGCATTAACACTGAAGCTTTCTTT. Looking up the rest from reference TRBV5-4 and TRBJ1-1 gives the full variable domain: ETGVTQSPTHLIKTRGQQVTLRCSSQSGHNTVSWYQQALGQGPQFIFQYYREEENGRGNFPPRFSGLQFPNYSSELNVNALELDDSALYLCASSPRTGGINTEAFFGQGTRLTVV.

The rearrangement joins TRBV7-9 to TRBJ2-3, with 12 bases fitting TRBD2. Germline trimming cut 5 bases from V and 4 bases from J; bases unmatched to any gene: 4. Germline assignment: CDR1 SEHNR and CDR2 FQNEAQ (reference sequence). The CDR3 sequence is 15 residues long. CDR3 bases: TGTGCCAGCAGCCCGGGACTAGCGGGTTCAGATACGCAGTATTTT. Amino acids: CASSPGLAGSDTQYF.

The chain carries TRBV10-2 and TRBJ1-2; 7 bases line up with TRBD1. This CDR3 has 11 residues. CDR1 and CDR2 from the germline V gene are WSHSY and SAAADI. V lost 7 bases, J lost 10 bases, and 6 bases stayed unmatched. Here the CDR3 DNA reads TGCGCCAGCACCGGGGACAGTTTCTACACCTTC. It specifies CASTGDSFYTF.

This clone was counted a few times. The V call is TRBV28, the J call TRBJ1-1, with a possible D match to TRBD1 (6 bases). This CDR3 is 16 amino acids long. Germline-derived CDR1 and CDR2 are MDHEN and SYDVKM. The V end was cut by 3 bases, the J end by 2 bases, with 16 bases between. The CDR3 nucleotides are TGTGCCAGCAGTTTGACGGGGGGCGTACCCAACACTGAAGCTTTCTTT. Encoded protein: CASSLTGGVPNTEAFF.

This clone was detected only a few times. An end of the junction differs from the germline gene, which may be a read error. V usage is TRBV7-9 and J usage is TRBJ2-7; 7 bases align to TRBD1. Germline CDR1 is SEHNR and CDR2 is FQNEAQ (reference sequence). This CDR3 has 14 residues. The CDR3 sequence is CASSVAGTEDEQYF. In nucleotides, the CDR3 is TGTGCCAGCAGCGTAGCCGGGACAGAAGACGAGCAGTACTTC.

The table lists this clone with a few counts. This chain links TRBV28 with TRBJ2-6, with a possible D match to TRBD1 (5 bases). Per the germline V gene, CDR1 is MDHEN and CDR2 is SYDVKM. The V and J ends lost 5 bases and 2 bases respectively, with 7 bases between them. This CDR3 spans 14 amino acids. CDR3 in amino acids: CASSPGPGANVLTF. CDR3 sequence (DNA): TGTGCCAGCAGTCCAGGGCCTGGGGCCAACGTCCTGACTTTC.

This clone was seen a handful of times. V is TRBV28 and J is TRBJ2-6; D unresolved. The V gene's germline CDR1 is MDHEN and CDR2 SYDVKM. The CDR3 loop spans 14 amino acids. Trimming took off 4 bases at V and 2 bases at J, with 6 bases between the two ends. The CDR3 loop reads CASSYPAGANVLTF. In nucleotides, the CDR3 is TGTGCCAGCAGTTATCCGGCTGGGGCCAACGTCCTGACTTTC.

The chain is built from TRBV18 and TRBJ2-7; 8 nucleotides agree with TRBD2. Germline loops: CDR1 KGHSH, CDR2 LQKENI. The CDR3 spans 16 residues. Unmatched junction bases numbered 10, after V lost 6 bases and J lost 0 bases. The CDR3 protein is CASSATSGTSSYEQYF. The CDR3 DNA is TGTGCCAGCTCGGCCACTAGCGGTACAAGCTCCTACGAGCAGTACTTC.

This clone has just a few counts. The CDR3 coding sequence is TGTGCCAGCAGGCTTACAACGAACACCGGGGAGCTGTTTTTT. Translating gives CASRLTTNTGELFF. This chain joins TRBV28 and TRBJ2-2; D unresolved. CDR3 length: 14 amino acids. Germline CDR1 reads MDHEN; CDR2 reads SYDVKM. Trimming took off 6 bases at V and 0 bases at J, with 8 bases between the two ends.

The chain couples TRBV7-9 to TRBJ2-5; 7 bases are shared with TRBD1. Germline assignment: CDR1 SEHNR and CDR2 FQNEAQ (reference sequence). There are 15 residues in the CDR3. The junction had 6 bases not matched to a gene; V was cut back by 1 base and J by 4 bases. CDR3 in amino acids: CASSLVGDSGETQYF. The DNA for the CDR3 is TGTGCCAGCAGCTTAGTTGGGGACAGTGGAGAGACCCAGTACTTC. Looking up the rest from reference TRBV7-9 and TRBJ2-5 gives the full variable domain: DTGVSQNPRHKITKRGQNVTFRCDPISEHNRLYWYRQTLGQGPEFLTYFQNEAQLEKSRLLSDRFSAERPKGSFSTLEIQRTEQGDSAMYLCASSLVGDSGETQYFGPGTRLLVL.

Only a few counts were recorded for this clone. V gene TRBV5-1 combines with J gene TRBJ2-5, with 7 bases aligning to TRBD1. The junction had 7 bases not matched to a gene; V was cut back by 6 bases and J by 5 bases. The CDR3 has 13 amino acids. Germline lookup yields CDR1 SGHRS and CDR2 YFSETQ. CDR3: CASTLQGQETQYF. CDR3 DNA sequence: TGCGCCAGCACCTTACAGGGACAGGAGACCCAGTACTTC.

This clone was seen a few times. The chain is built from TRBV5-1 and TRBJ2-5; D remains unclear. This CDR3 region has 14 residues. Per germline, CDR1 SGHRS and CDR2 YFSETQ. V gave up 1 base and J gave up 1 base, with 8 bases separating them. The CDR3 DNA reads as TGCGCCAGCAGCTTGCGGCACAGCCAAGAGACCCAGTACTTC. Its translation is CASSLRHSQETQYF.